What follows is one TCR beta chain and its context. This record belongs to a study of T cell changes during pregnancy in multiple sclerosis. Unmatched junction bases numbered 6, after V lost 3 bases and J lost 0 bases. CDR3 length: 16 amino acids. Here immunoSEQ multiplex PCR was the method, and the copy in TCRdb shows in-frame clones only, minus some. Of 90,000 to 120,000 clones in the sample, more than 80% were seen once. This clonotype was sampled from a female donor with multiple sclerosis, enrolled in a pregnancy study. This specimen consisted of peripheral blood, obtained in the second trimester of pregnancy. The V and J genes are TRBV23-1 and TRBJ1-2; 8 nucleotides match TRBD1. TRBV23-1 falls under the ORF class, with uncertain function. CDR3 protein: CASSQRDRRPNYGYTF. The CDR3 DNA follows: TGCGCCAGCAGTCAGCGGGACAGGCGACCTAACTATGGCTACACCTTC.